One T cell receptor (beta chain) is described in this entry. The sample originates from a study of shared clonotypes between healthy human individuals. CDR1 and CDR2 (germline): LNHDA, SQIVND (reference sequence). The CDR3 runs to 14 residues. Trimming cost V 5 bases and J 4 bases, with 9 bases left between them. TCRdb's table, derived via immunoSEQ multiplex PCR, lists solely in-frame clones and lacks some. The sample records a few hundred thousand clones, 50% to 80% being singletons. This TCR came from a man younger than 45 in good health. The sample consisted of memory CD4+ T cells sorted from blood. As for subset: CD45RA-negative fraction. The J gene is TRBJ2-6, the V gene TRBV19, with D unresolved. The chain's CDR3 is CASSLGSGANVLTF. CDR3 bases: TGTGCCAGTAGTCTGGGATCCGGGGCCAACGTCCTGACTTTC.